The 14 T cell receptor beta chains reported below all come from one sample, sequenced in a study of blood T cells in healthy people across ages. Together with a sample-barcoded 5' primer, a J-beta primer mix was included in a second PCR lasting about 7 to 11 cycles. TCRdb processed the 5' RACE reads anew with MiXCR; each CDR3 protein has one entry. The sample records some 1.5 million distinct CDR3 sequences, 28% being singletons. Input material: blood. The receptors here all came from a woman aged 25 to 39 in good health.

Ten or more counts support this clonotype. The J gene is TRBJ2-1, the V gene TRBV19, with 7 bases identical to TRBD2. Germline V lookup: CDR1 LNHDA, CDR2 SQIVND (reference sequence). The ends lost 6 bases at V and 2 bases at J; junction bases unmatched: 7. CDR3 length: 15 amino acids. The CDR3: CASRRTSGAYNEQFF. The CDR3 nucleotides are TGTGCCAGTAGAAGGACTAGTGGGGCCTACAATGAGCAGTTCTTC.

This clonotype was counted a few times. The CDR3 here is CASSATTRGHKETQYF. Written as DNA, the CDR3 is TGTGCCAGCAGCGCGACAACACGCGGGCATAAAGAGACCCAGTACTTC. The rearrangement uses TRBV28 and TRBJ2-5; tentatively, D is TRBD2 (5 bases). The CDR3 sequence is 16 residues long. Trimming removed 6 bases from V and 3 bases from J, with 20 bases in between. Germline V gene data show CDR1 as MDHEN and CDR2 as SYDVKM.

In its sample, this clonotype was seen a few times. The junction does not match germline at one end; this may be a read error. The CDR3 DNA follows: TGTGCCCGCAGCCCAAGAGGGGGATACTATGGCTACACCTTC. Protein: CARSPRGGYYGYTF. The chain joins TRBV9 to TRBJ1-2; a possible D gene is TRBD1 (6 bases). This CDR3 is built from 14 residues. Per germline, CDR1 SGDLS and CDR2 YYNGEE.

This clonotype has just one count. The CDR3 sequence: CASKEQGMPGELFF. DNA for the CDR3: TGTGCCAGCAAGGAACAGGGGATGCCCGGGGAGCTGTTTTTT. The genes are TRBV12-3 or TRBV12-4 and TRBJ2-2; 7 nucleotides agree with TRBD1. Trimming cost V 7 bases and J 6 bases; bases outside gene matches: 8. CDR3 length: 14 residues.

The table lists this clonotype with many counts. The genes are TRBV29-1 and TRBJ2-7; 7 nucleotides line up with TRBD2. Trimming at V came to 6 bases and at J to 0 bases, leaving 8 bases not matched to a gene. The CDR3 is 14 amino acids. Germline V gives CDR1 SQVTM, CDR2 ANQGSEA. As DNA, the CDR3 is TGCAGCGTCGGTGGGACTACAGGCTCCTACGAGCAGTACTTC. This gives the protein CSVGGTTGSYEQYF.

CDR3 sequence (DNA): TGTGCCAGCAGTTTATCGGGAGAGGCCTATAATTCACCCCTCCACTTT. It translates to CASSLSGEAYNSPLHF. The chain has TRBV12-3 or TRBV12-4 and TRBJ1-6; no clear D. Between the trimmed V and J ends, which lost 2 bases and 2 bases, there was a span of 10 bases. This CDR3 contains 16 residues.

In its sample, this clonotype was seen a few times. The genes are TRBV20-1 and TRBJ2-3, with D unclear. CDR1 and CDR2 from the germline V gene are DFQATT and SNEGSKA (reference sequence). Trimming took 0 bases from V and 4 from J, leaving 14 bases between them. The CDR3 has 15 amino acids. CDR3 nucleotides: TGCAGTGCTAGAGAAGACGGCGAAAGTCCAGATACGCAGTATTTT. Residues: CSAREDGESPDTQYF.

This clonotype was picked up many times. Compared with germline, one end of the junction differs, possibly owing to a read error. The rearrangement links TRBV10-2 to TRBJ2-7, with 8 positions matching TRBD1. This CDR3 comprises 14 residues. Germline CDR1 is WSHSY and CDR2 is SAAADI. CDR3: CASSADRGLYEQYF. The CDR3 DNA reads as TGTGCCAGCAGTGCAGACAGGGGCCTCTACGAGCAGTACTTC.

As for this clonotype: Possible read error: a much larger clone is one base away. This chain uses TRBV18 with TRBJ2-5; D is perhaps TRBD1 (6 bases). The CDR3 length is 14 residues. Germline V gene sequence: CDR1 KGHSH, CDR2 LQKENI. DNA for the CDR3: TGTGCCAGCTCACCCGGACAGACCCAAGAGACCCGGTACTTC. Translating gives CASSPGQTQETRYF.

Here the CDR3 reads CATSRVRPGTTDTQYF. CDR3 bases: TGTGCCACCAGCAGAGTGCGTCCAGGCACGACAGATACGCAGTATTTT. The chain joins TRBV15 to TRBJ2-3; D is undetermined. The length of the CDR3 is 16 residues. Germline loops: CDR1 LNHNV, CDR2 YYDKDF (reference sequence). Trimming shortened V by 1 base and J by 3 bases, and 14 bases separated the two germline ends.

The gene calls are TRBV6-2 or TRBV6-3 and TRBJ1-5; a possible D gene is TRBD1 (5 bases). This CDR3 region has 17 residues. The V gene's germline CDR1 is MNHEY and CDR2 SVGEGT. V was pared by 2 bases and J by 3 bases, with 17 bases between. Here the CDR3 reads CASSYDRGKPFNQPQHF. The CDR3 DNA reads TGTGCCAGCAGTTACGACCGGGGCAAACCGTTCAATCAGCCCCAGCATTTT.

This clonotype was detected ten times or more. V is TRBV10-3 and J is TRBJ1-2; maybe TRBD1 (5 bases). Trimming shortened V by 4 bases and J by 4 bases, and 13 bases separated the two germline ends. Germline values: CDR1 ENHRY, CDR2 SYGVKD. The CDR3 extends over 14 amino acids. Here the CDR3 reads CAISGDSQGYGYTF. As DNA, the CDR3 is TGTGCCATCAGTGGCGACAGCCAGGGCTATGGCTACACCTTC.

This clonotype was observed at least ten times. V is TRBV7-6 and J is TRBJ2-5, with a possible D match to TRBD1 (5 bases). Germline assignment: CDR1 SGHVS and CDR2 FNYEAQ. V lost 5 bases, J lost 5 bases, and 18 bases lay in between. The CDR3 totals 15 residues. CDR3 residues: CASSPLPVGAETQYF. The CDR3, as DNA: TGTGCCAGCAGCCCCCTCCCGGTAGGGGCCGAGACCCAGTACTTC.

CDR3 region: CASSLGVVSDTQYF. The DNA of the CDR3 is TGTGCCAGCAGCTTAGGGGTGGTATCAGATACGCAGTATTTT. The chain carries TRBV11-2 and TRBJ2-3; D call uncertain. CDR1 and CDR2 from the germline V gene are SGHAT and FQNNGV. The length of the CDR3 is 14 residues. Trimming removed 1 base at V and 4 bases at J, with 9 bases between.